One T cell receptor (beta chain) is described in this entry. This table comes from immunoSEQ multiplex PCR, and its TCRdb copy is limited to in-frame clones, with some not included. The sample includes 100,000 or so clones, 65% to 90% of them seen just once. This specimen belongs to a study of blood T cell repertoires in COVID-19. The CDR3 consists of 16 residues. Germline V gene lookup returns CDR1 LGHNA and CDR2 YNFKEQ. Trimming cost V 1 base and J 1 base, with 13 bases left between them. Either two negative PCRs, clearance, or symptom resolution qualified Cohort 3 donors as recovered. Source material: PBMCs or T cells enriched from blood (not recorded which). This chain joins TRBV4-2 and TRBJ1-1; D remains ambiguous. The sequence came from a woman aged 50 to 65 who had recovered from COVID-19. The CDR3 sequence: CASSQVMLAGNTEAFF. DNA for the CDR3: TGTGCCAGCAGCCAAGTAATGCTCGCGGGGAACACTGAAGCTTTCTTT.